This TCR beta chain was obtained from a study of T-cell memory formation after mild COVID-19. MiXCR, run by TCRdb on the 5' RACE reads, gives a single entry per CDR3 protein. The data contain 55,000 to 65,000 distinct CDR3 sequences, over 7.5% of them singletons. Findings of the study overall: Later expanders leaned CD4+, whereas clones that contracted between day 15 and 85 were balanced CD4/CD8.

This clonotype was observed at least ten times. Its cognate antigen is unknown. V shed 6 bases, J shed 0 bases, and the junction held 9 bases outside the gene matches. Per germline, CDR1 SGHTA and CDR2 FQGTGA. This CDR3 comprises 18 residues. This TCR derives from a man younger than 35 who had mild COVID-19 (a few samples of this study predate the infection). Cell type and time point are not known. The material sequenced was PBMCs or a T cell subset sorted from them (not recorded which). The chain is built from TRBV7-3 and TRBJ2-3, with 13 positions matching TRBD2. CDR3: CASSNGLAGDSSTDTQYF. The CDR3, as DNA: TGTGCCAGCAGTAACGGACTAGCGGGGGATTCTAGCACAGATACGCAGTATTTT.